The source of this TCR beta chain is a study of identifying expanded T cells in peripheral blood. Germline CDR1 reads SGHVS; CDR2 reads FQNEAQ. Trimming removed 6 bases at V and 8 bases at J, with 10 bases between. The CDR3 contains 11 residues. This table comes from immunoSEQ multiplex PCR, and its TCRdb copy is limited to in-frame clones, with some not included. The table records 120,000 or so clones, around 84% of them present only once. This receptor was taken from a person aged 18 to 75 in good health. What was sequenced was blood. The V call is TRBV7-8, the J call TRBJ1-2; D not resolved. DNA of the CDR3: TGTGCCAGCAGTAAGGGCTACGGCTACACCTTC. Translating gives CASSKGYGYTF.